The 21 T cell receptor beta chains listed next were all sequenced from one sample in a study of blood T cells in healthy people across ages. The use of a sample-barcoded 5' primer and a J-beta primer mix characterized a second PCR of roughly 7 to 11 cycles. TCRdb fed the 5' RACE reads into MiXCR, producing one record per CDR3 protein. Among about 970,000 distinct CDR3 sequences listed, approximately 50% were seen once. Material for sequencing was blood. Receptors were obtained from a woman aged 55-70 years in good health.

This clonotype was counted between two and nine times. This chain uses TRBV10-3 with TRBJ2-7; TRBD1 matches 9 bases. V lost 6 bases to trimming and J lost 3 bases; unmatched junction nucleotides: 9. The CDR3 has 15 amino acids. Per the germline V gene, CDR1 is ENHRY and CDR2 is SYGVKD. The CDR3 is CAISSSGTGYYEQYF. The CDR3 DNA sequence: TGTGCCATCAGCTCCTCCGGGACAGGGTACTACGAGCAGTACTTC.

This clonotype was detected only a few times. The chain couples TRBV5-1 to TRBJ2-7; a possible D gene is TRBD2 (6 bases). The better agreement between TRBJ2-5 and the DNA end casts doubt on the J call. Germline V gene lookup returns CDR1 SGHRS and CDR2 YFSETQ. The length of the CDR3 is 17 residues. CDR3 sequence: CASSLVRGSNPGETQYF. The DNA of the CDR3 is TGCGCCAGCAGCTTGGTGCGGGGATCAAACCCTGGGGAGACCCAGTACTTC.

The chain combines TRBV12-3 or TRBV12-4 with TRBJ1-2, with D possibly matching TRBD1 (6 bases). Trimming took off 5 bases at V and 5 bases at J, with 12 bases between the two ends. The CDR3 length is 13 residues. CDR3: CASSGGRGYGYTF. In nucleotides, the CDR3 is TGTGCCAGCAGTGGGGGCAGGGGTTATGGCTACACCTTC.

This clonotype was seen only a few times. The chain combines TRBV28 with TRBJ2-1, with 7 nucleotides matching TRBD1. Germline loops: CDR1 MDHEN, CDR2 SYDVKM. The CDR3 covers 15 residues. Trimming took 7 bases from V and 3 from J; bases not matched to a gene: 9. The CDR3 reads CASTEGQVDYNEQFF. CDR3 bases: TGTGCCAGCACCGAAGGACAGGTTGACTACAATGAGCAGTTCTTC. Full variable domain (remainder filled in from reference TRBV28 and TRBJ2-1): DVKVTQSSRYLVKRTGEKVFLECVQDMDHENMFWYRQDPGLGLRLIYFSYDVKMKEKGDIPEGYSVSREKKERFSLILESASTNQTSMYLCASTEGQVDYNEQFFGPGTRLTVL.

The chain links TRBV20-1 to TRBJ2-4; the D gene is possibly TRBD1 (6 bases). The CDR3 is made up of 14 amino acids. Per germline, CDR1 DFQATT and CDR2 SNEGSKA (reference sequence). V lost 1 base, J lost 4 bases, and 11 bases lay in between. The CDR3 DNA reads TGCAGTGCTAGAGCCCCCCAGGGGAAAAACATTCAGTACTTC. Its protein product is CSARAPQGKNIQYF.

This clonotype has just a few counts. The chain has TRBV7-2 and TRBJ1-2; D is perhaps TRBD1 (5 bases). Germline assignment: CDR1 SGHTA and CDR2 FQGNSA. V dropped 5 bases and J dropped 7 bases, with 17 bases sitting between them. This CDR3 comprises 14 residues. The CDR3 loop is CASSASGRFSGYTF. The DNA for the CDR3 is TGTGCCAGCAGCGCCTCGGGACGGTTTTCTGGCTACACCTTC.

V usage is TRBV10-3 and J usage is TRBJ1-1; no clear D. Germline V gene sequence: CDR1 ENHRY, CDR2 SYGVKD. The CDR3 has 8 residues. With 8 bases removed from V and 11 bases from J, the gap between germline ends came to 6 bases. Written as DNA, the CDR3 is TGTGCCATCGGGAAGGCTTTCTTT. It translates to CAIGKAFF.

The V call is TRBV20-1, the J call TRBJ1-5, with 7 bases matching TRBD1. V lost 1 base to trimming and J lost 5 bases; unmatched junction nucleotides: 2. Germline V gene sequence: CDR1 DFQATT, CDR2 SNEGSKA (reference sequence). The CDR3 sequence is 13 residues long. Here the CDR3 reads CSARGQGHQPQHF. The CDR3 DNA sequence: TGCAGTGCTAGAGGACAGGGACATCAGCCCCAGCATTTT.

This clonotype was recorded a few times. The chain employs TRBV6-5 and TRBJ2-5; maybe TRBD1 (6 bases). Per the germline V gene, CDR1 is MNHEY and CDR2 is SVGAGI. The CDR3 extends over 15 amino acids. V lost 6 bases, J lost 0 bases, and 14 bases lay in between. CDR3 DNA sequence: TGTGCCAGCAGGACCCCCAGGGACAACCAAGAGACCCAGTACTTC. It is translated as CASRTPRDNQETQYF.

This clonotype occurred a few times. The V call is TRBV7-9, the J call TRBJ1-1; D not resolved. This CDR3 comprises 13 residues. From germline, CDR1 is SEHNR and CDR2 FQNEAQ (reference sequence). Trimming stripped 5 bases from V and 0 bases from J, with 7 bases between. The chain's CDR3 is CASSQEMNTEAFF. Here the CDR3 DNA reads TGTGCCAGCAGCCAAGAGATGAACACTGAAGCTTTCTTT.

This clonotype was recorded at least ten times. The V and J genes are TRBV24-1 and TRBJ2-3, with D possibly being TRBD1 (5 bases). The CDR3 sequence is 15 residues long. CDR1 and CDR2 (germline): KGHDR, SFDVKD. V dropped 1 base and J dropped 2 bases, with 9 bases sitting between them. CDR3 residues: CATSDLSRATDTQYF. The DNA for the CDR3 is TGTGCCACCAGTGATTTAAGCAGGGCCACAGATACGCAGTATTTT.

The gene calls are TRBV29-1 and TRBJ2-7; D is tentatively TRBD1 or TRBD2 (5 bases each). This CDR3 contains 14 residues. The germline V gene encodes CDR1 SQVTM and CDR2 ANQGSEA. Trimming pared 5 bases from V and 5 bases from J, leaving 19 bases between. CDR3 region: CSVMAQRGVNEQYF. As DNA, the CDR3 is TGCAGCGTTATGGCCCAACGAGGGGTCAACGAGCAGTACTTC.

This chain connects TRBV30 to TRBJ2-3, with a tentative D call TRBD2 (5 bases). Germline values: CDR1 GTSNPN, CDR2 SVGIG (reference sequence). Trimming stripped 2 bases from V and 6 bases from J, with 12 bases between. The CDR3 covers 13 residues. CDR3 amino acids: CAWSLLVGDTQYF. The CDR3 nucleotides read TGTGCCTGGAGTTTACTAGTCGGGGATACGCAGTATTTT.

This chain links TRBV9 with TRBJ1-2; D not certain. The length of the CDR3 is 15 residues. V was clipped by 0 bases and J by 8 bases, with 17 bases between them. CDR1 and CDR2 (germline): SGDLS, YYNGEE. The CDR3: CASSVDGSNRRGYTF. The CDR3 region has the DNA TGTGCCAGCAGCGTAGACGGCAGTAACCGTCGAGGCTACACCTTC.

The chain couples TRBV7-9 to TRBJ2-7; possibly TRBD1 for D (6 bases). Germline lookup yields CDR1 SEHNR and CDR2 FQNEAQ (reference sequence). The V and J ends lost 4 bases and 6 bases respectively, with 16 bases between them. This CDR3 is 14 amino acids long. The CDR3 region has the DNA TGTGCCAGCAGCTCTGGGGGCGCGGAGGTCGAGCAGTACTTC. This gives the protein CASSSGGAEVEQYF.

This clonotype was observed a single time. The V gene is TRBV28, the J gene TRBJ2-4; no reliable D call. Trimming stripped 6 bases from V and 5 bases from J, with 5 bases between. CDR1 and CDR2 from the germline V gene are MDHEN and SYDVKM. The CDR3 runs 11 residues. CDR3 amino acids: CASRRENIQYF. CDR3 in DNA: TGTGCCAGCAGAAGGGAAAACATTCAGTACTTC.

This clonotype was found a few times. The chain links TRBV29-1 to TRBJ1-5; tentatively, D is TRBD1 (6 bases). The CDR3 sequence is 13 residues long. CDR1 SQVTM and CDR2 ANQGSEA come from the germline V gene. V lost 3 bases to trimming and J lost 6 bases, with 12 bases between them. CDR3 in amino acids: CSVDVGGGQPQHF. CDR3 nucleotide sequence: TGCAGCGTTGATGTGGGGGGCGGTCAGCCCCAGCATTTT.

The V call is TRBV6-5, the J call TRBJ1-5, with D unresolved. The CDR3 consists of 15 residues. Per the germline V gene, CDR1 is MNHEY and CDR2 is SVGAGI. Trimming took 2 bases from V and 5 from J, leaving 13 bases between them. CDR3: CASSYRRTGDQPQHF. The DNA for the CDR3 is TGTGCCAGCAGTTACCGACGGACGGGAGATCAGCCCCAGCATTTT.

The chain is built from TRBV11-2 and TRBJ2-7; no clear D. Trimming shortened V by 5 bases and J by 2 bases, and 10 bases separated the two germline ends. CDR3 length equals 13 residues. In germline, CDR1 is SGHAT, CDR2 FQNNGV. The CDR3 region is CASSQMKTYEQYF. The CDR3 DNA reads as TGTGCCAGCAGCCAAATGAAGACCTACGAGCAGTACTTC.

In its sample, this clonotype was seen a few times. The V gene is TRBV5-1, the J gene TRBJ2-5; D not resolved. Germline V gives CDR1 SGHRS, CDR2 YFSETQ. Trimming took off 4 bases at V and 1 base at J, with 5 bases between the two ends. The CDR3 has 12 amino acids. CDR3 loop: CASSVVQETQYF. The CDR3 region has the DNA TGCGCCAGCAGCGTGGTCCAAGAGACCCAGTACTTC.

The V and J genes are TRBV30 and TRBJ1-2; TRBD1 agrees at 11 bases. Germline V lookup: CDR1 GTSNPN, CDR2 SVGIG (reference sequence). The CDR3 consists of 14 residues. Unmatched junction bases numbered 9, after V lost 4 bases and J lost 8 bases. CDR3 nucleotide sequence: TGTGCCTGGATACGGGGACAGGGGGAAGGAGGCTACACCTTC. Encoded protein: CAWIRGQGEGGYTF.